Presented here are 4 T cell receptor beta chains from one specimen sequenced in a study of shared clonotypes between healthy human individuals. Generated by immunoSEQ multiplex PCR, the TCRdb table keeps only in-frame clones and is missing some. The sample holds about 2.3 million clones, roughly 93% seen once. Sequenced sample: naive CD4+ T cells from PBMCs. The subset: CD45RA+ positively selected. These receptors were obtained from a man aged 18-30 years in good health. Some clones in this sample may be carry-over from other donors' samples.

J is TRBJ2-4 and V is TRBV5-4, with unresolved D. This CDR3 is 15 amino acids long. Germline assignment: CDR1 SGHNT and CDR2 YYREEE (reference sequence). The V end lost 6 bases, the J end lost 0 bases, and 13 bases lay between the germline ends. The CDR3 region is CASTSTGAAKNIQYF. In DNA form, the CDR3 reads TGTGCCAGCACCTCGACCGGAGCAGCCAAAAACATTCAGTACTTC.

The chain carries TRBV5-1 and TRBJ2-2, with a weak D call TRBD1 (7 bases). The CDR3 is made up of 17 amino acids. Germline loops: CDR1 SGHRS, CDR2 YFSETQ. V lost 0 bases to trimming and J lost 5 bases, with 17 bases between them. The CDR3 is CASSLGPRTGGTGELFF. CDR3 coding DNA: TGCGCCAGCAGCTTGGGGCCGAGGACAGGAGGGACCGGGGAGCTGTTTTTT.

The rearrangement joins TRBV6-1 to TRBJ1-2; D gene ambiguous. The CDR3 is 14 amino acids. CDR1 MNHNS and CDR2 SASEGT come from the germline V gene. Trimming took 1 base from V and 3 from J, leaving 9 bases between them. The CDR3 sequence: CASSEVSRDYGYTF. The CDR3 DNA is TGTGCCAGCAGTGAAGTTTCCCGGGACTATGGCTACACCTTC.

The V and J genes are TRBV7-6 and TRBJ2-7; possibly TRBD1 for D (6 bases). Germline V gene sequence: CDR1 SGHVS, CDR2 FNYEAQ. CDR3 length equals 16 residues. The germline V and J ends were trimmed by 8 bases and 5 bases, with 25 bases remaining between them. The CDR3 region is CASSLDPGQPPHEQYF. The CDR3, as DNA: TGTGCCAGCTCGCTAGACCCGGGACAACCACCGCACGAGCAGTACTTC.